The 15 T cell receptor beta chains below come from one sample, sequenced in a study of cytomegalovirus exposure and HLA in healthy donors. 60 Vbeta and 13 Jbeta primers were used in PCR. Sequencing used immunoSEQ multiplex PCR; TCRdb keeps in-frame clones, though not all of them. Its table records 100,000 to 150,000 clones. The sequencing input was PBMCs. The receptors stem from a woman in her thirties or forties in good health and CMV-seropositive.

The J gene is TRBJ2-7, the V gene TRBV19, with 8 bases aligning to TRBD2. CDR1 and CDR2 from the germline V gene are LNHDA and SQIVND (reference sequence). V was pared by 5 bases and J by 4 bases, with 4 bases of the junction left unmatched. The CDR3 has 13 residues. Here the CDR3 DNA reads TGTGCCAGTAGTCGGACTAGCTTTTACGAGCAGTACTTC. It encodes CASSRTSFYEQYF.

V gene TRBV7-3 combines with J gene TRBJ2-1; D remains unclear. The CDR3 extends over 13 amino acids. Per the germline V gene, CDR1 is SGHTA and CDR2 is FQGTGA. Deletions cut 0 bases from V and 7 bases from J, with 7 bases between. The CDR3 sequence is CASSLTLENEQFF. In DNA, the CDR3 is TGTGCCAGCAGCTTAACTCTCGAGAATGAGCAGTTCTTC. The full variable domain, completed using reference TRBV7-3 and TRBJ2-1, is GAGVSQTPSNKVTEKGKYVELRCDPISGHTALYWYRQSLGQGPEFLIYFQGTGAADDSGLPNDRFFAVRPEGSVSTLKIQRTERGDSAVYLCASSLTLENEQFFGPGTRLTVL.

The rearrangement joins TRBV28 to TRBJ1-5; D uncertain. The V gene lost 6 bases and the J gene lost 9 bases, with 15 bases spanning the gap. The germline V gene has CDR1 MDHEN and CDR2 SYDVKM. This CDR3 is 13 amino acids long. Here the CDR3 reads CASSAGPRAPQHF. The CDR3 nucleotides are TGTGCCAGCAGCGCCGGGCCGCGGGCGCCCCAGCATTTT.

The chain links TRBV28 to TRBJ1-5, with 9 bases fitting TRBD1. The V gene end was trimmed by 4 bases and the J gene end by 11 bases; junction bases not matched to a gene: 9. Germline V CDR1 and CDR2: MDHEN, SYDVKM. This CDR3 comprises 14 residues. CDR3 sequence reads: CASSSTGGRSAQHF. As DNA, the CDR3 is TGTGCCAGCAGTTCTACAGGGGGCCGGTCGGCCCAGCATTTT.

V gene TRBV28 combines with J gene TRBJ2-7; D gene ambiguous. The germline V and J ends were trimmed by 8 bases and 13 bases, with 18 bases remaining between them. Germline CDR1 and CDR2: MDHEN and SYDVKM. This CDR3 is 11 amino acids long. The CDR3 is CASCIELVHYF. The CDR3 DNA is TGTGCCAGCTGCATTGAACTTGTGCATTACTTC. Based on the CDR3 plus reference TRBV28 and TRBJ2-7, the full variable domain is DVKVTQSSRYLVKRTGEKVFLECVQDMDHENMFWYRQDPGLGLRLIYFSYDVKMKEKGDIPEGYSVSREKKERFSLILESASTNQTSMYLCASCIELVHYFGPGTRLTVT.

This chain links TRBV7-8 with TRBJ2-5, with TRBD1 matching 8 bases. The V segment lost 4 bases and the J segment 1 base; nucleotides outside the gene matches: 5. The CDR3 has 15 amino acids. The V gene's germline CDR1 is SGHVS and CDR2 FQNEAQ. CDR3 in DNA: TGTGCCAGCAGCTCGACAGGGGTTCTCCAAGAGACCCAGTACTTC. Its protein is CASSSTGVLQETQYF. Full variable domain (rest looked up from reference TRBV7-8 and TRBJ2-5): GAGVSQSPRYKVAKRGQDVALRCDPISGHVSLFWYQQALGQGPEFLTYFQNEAQLDKSGLPSDRFFAERPEGSVSTLKIQRTQQEDSAVYLCASSSTGVLQETQYFGPGTRLLVL.

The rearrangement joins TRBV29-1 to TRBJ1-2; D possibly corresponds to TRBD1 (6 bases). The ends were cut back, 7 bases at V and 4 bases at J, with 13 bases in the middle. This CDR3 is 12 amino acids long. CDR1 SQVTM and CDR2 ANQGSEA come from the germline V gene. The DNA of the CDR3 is TGCAGCGCACGGACAGCACTCTATGGCTACACCTTC. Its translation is CSARTALYGYTF.

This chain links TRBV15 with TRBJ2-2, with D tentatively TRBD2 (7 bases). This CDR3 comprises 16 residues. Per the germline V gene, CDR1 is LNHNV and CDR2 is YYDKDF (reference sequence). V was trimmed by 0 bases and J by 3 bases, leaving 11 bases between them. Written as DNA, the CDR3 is TGTGCCACCAGCAGAGATGGGGGGGCTGACACCGGGGAGCTGTTTTTT. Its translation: CATSRDGGADTGELFF.

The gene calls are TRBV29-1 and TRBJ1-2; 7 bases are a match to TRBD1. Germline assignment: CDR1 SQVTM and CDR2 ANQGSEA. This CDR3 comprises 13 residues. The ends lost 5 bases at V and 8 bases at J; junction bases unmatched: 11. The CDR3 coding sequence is TGCAGCGTTAGGGACAGATCCTCTTACGGCTACACCTTC. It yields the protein CSVRDRSSYGYTF.

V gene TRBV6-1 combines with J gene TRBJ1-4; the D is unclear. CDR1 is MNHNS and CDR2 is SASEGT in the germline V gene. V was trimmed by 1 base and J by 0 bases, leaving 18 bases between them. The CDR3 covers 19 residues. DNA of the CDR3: TGTGCCAGCAGTGAAGTAAATCTACGCCCCCCCGCAACTAATGAAAAACTGTTTTTT. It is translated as CASSEVNLRPPATNEKLFF.

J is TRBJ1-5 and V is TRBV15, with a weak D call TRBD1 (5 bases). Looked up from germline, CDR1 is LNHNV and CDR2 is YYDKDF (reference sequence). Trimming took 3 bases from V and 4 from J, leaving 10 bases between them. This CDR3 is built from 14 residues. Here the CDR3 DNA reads TGTGCCACCAGCAGTTGGGGGGAAAATCAGCCCCAGCATTTT. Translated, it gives CATSSWGENQPQHF. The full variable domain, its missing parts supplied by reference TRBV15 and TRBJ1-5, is DAMVIQNPRYQVTQFGKPVTLSCSQTLNHNVMYWYQQKSSQAPKLLFHYYDKDFNNEADTPDNFQSRRPNTSFCFLDIRSPGLGDTAMYLCATSSWGENQPQHFGDGTRLSIL.

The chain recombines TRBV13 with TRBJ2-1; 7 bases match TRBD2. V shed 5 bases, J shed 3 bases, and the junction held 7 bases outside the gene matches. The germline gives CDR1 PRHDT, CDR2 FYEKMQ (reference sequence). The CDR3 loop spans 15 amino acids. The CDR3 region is CASSPGRDRYNEQFF. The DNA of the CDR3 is TGTGCCAGCAGCCCAGGGAGGGACCGCTACAATGAGCAGTTCTTC.

This CDR3 reads CASSCKRDRRNEQFF. CDR3 bases: TGTGCCAGCAGCTGCAAGCGGGATAGGCGCAATGAGCAGTTCTTC. The chain carries TRBV21-1 and TRBJ2-1; the table names TRBD2, a call not compared with the DNA. TRBV21-1 is classified as a pseudogene. The CDR3 has 15 residues.

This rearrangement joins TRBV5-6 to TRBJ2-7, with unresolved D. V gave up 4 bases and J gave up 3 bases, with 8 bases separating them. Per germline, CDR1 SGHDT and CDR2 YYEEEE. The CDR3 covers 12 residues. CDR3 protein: CASSLRYYEQYF. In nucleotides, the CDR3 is TGTGCCAGCAGCCTCAGGTACTACGAGCAGTACTTC.

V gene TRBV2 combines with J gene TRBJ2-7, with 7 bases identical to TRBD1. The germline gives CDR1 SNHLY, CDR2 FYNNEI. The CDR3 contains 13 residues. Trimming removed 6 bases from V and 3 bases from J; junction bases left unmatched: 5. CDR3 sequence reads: CASRHGQVYEQYF. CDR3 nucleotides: TGTGCCAGCAGACACGGACAGGTCTACGAGCAGTACTTC.